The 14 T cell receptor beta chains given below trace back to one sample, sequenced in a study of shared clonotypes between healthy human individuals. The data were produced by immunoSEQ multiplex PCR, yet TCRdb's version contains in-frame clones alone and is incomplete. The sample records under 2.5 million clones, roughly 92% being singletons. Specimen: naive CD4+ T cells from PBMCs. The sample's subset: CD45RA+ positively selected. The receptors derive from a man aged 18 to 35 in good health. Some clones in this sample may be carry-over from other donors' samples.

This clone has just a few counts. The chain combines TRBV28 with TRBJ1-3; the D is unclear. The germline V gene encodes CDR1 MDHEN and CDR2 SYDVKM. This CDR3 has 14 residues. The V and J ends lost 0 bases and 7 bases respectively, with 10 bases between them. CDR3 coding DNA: TGTGCCAGCAGTTTATGGACCTCGGGGAACACCATATATTTT. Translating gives CASSLWTSGNTIYF. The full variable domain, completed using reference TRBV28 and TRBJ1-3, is DVKVTQSSRYLVKRTGEKVFLECVQDMDHENMFWYRQDPGLGLRLIYFSYDVKMKEKGDIPEGYSVSREKKERFSLILESASTNQTSMYLCASSLWTSGNTIYFGEGSWLTVV.

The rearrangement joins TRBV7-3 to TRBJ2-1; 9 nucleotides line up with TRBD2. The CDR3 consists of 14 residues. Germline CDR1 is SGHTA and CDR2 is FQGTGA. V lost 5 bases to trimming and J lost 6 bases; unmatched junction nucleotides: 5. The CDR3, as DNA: TGTGCCAGCAGCCAGCTAGCGGGAAGCAATGAGCAGTTCTTC. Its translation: CASSQLAGSNEQFF.

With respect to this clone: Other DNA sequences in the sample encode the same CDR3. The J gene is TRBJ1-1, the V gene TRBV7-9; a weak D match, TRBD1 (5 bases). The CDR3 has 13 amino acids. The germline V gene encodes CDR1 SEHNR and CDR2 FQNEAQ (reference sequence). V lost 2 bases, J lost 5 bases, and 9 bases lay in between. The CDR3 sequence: CASSLSGGTEAFF. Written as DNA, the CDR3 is TGTGCCAGCAGCTTAAGCGGGGGGACTGAAGCTTTCTTT.

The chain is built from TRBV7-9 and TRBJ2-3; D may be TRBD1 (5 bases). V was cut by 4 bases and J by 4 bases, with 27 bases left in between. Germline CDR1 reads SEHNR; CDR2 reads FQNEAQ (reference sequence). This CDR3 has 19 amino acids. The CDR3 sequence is CASSSARGRAPLTADTQYF. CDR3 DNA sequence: TGTGCCAGCAGCTCAGCTAGGGGAAGGGCTCCTTTGACTGCAGATACGCAGTATTTT.

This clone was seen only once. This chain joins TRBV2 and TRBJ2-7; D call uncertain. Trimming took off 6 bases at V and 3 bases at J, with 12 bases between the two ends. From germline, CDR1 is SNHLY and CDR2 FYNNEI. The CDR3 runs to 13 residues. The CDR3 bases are TGTGCCAGCAGATTTACATTAATCTACGAGCAGTACTTC. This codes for CASRFTLIYEQYF.

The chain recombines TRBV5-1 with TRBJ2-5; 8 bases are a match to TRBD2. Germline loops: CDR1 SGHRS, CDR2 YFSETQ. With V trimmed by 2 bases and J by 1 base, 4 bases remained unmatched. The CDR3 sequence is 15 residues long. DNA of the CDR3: TGCGCCAGCAGCTTACCGGCGGGAGGCCAAGAGACCCAGTACTTC. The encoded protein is CASSLPAGGQETQYF. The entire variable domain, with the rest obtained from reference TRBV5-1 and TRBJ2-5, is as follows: KAGVTQTPRYLIKTRGQQVTLSCSPISGHRSVSWYQQTPGQGLQFLFEYFSETQRNKGNFPGRFSGRQFSNSRSEMNVSTLELGDSALYLCASSLPAGGQETQYFGPGTRLLVL.

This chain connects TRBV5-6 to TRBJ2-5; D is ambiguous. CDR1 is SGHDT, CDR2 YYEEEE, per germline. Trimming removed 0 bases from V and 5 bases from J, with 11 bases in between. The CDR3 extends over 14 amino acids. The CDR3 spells CASSLVWVGETQYF. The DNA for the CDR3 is TGTGCCAGCAGCTTGGTCTGGGTCGGCGAGACCCAGTACTTC.

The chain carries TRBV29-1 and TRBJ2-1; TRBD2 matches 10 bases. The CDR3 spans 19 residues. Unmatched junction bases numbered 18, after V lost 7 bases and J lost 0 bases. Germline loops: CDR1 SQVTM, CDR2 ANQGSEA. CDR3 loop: CSAAPGTSEEKLSYNEQFF. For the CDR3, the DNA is TGCAGCGCCGCTCCCGGGACTAGCGAGGAAAAACTCTCCTACAATGAGCAGTTCTTC.

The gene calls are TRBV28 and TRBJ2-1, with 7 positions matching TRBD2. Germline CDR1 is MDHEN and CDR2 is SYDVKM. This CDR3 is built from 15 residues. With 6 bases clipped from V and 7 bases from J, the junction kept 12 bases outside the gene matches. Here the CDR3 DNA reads TGTGCCAGCAGCCTCGATGCACATAGCGGGAATGAGCAGTTCTTC. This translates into CASSLDAHSGNEQFF.

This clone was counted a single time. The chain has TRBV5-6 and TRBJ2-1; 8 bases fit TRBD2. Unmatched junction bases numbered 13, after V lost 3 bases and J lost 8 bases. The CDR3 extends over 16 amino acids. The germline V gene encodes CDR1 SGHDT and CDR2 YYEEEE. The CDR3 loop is CASSSFTGGPLHEQFF. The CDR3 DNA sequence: TGTGCCAGCAGCTCTTTTACGGGAGGGCCGTTACATGAGCAGTTCTTC.

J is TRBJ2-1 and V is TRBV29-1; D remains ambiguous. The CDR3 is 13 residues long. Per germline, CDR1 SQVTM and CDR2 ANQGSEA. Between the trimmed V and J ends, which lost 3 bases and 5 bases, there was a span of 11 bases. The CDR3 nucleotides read TGCAGCGTTGATAGCTTGATAAACAATGAGCAGTTCTTC. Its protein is CSVDSLINNEQFF.

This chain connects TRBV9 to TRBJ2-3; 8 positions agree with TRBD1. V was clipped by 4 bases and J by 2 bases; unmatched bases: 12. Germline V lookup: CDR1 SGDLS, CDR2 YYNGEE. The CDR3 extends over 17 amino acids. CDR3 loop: CASSTRTGSRYTDTQYF. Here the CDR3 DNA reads TGTGCCAGCAGCACCCGGACAGGGTCGAGATACACAGATACGCAGTATTTT.

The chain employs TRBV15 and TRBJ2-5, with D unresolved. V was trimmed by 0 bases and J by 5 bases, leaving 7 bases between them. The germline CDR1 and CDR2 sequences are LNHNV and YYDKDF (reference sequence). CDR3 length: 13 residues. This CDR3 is CATSRDRFETQYF. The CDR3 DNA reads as TGTGCCACCAGCAGAGATAGATTCGAGACCCAGTACTTC. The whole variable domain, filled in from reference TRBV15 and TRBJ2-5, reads DAMVIQNPRYQVTQFGKPVTLSCSQTLNHNVMYWYQQKSSQAPKLLFHYYDKDFNNEADTPDNFQSRRPNTSFCFLDIRSPGLGDTAMYLCATSRDRFETQYFGPGTRLLVL.

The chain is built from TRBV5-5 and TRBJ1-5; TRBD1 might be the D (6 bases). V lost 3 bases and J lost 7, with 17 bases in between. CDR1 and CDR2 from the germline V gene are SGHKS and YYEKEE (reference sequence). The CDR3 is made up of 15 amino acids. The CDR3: CASSWGPGEKQPQHF. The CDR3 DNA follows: TGTGCCAGCAGCTGGGGGCCGGGGGAAAAGCAGCCCCAGCATTTT. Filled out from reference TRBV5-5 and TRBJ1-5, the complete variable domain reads DAGVTQSPTHLIKTRGQQVTLRCSPISGHKSVSWYQQVLGQGPQFIFQYYEKEERGRGNFPDRFSARQFPNYSSELNVNALLLGDSALYLCASSWGPGEKQPQHFGDGTRLSIL.